This entry concerns a single T cell receptor beta chain. Antigen: not known. The CDR3 has 16 amino acids. Trimming stripped 8 bases from V and 4 bases from J, with 21 bases between. These data come from a study of T-cell reconstitution after alpha-beta-depleted transplantation in children. Unique molecular identifiers were incorporated during preparation of the TCRbeta library. TCRdb passed the PCR reads through MiXCR, listing each CDR3 protein once. The sample carries about 440,000 distinct CDR3 sequences, roughly two fifths recorded once. Study-level points and caveats: At day 60, the high TCRbeta diversity found in some patients originated from recipient T cells and thymic progenitors that had survived. When one year had passed after transplant, most T-cell counts and diversity came from newly produced T cells. Roughly two months post-transplant, alpha-beta T cells reportedly originated from several hundred graft clones that had expanded.

The chain carries TRBV12-3 or TRBV12-4 and TRBJ1-5, with D tentatively TRBD1 (6 bases). This TCR came from a girl aged 2 to 10 with aplastic anemia, due to receive a stem cell transplant. The material was PBMCs, obtained before TCRalphabeta/CD19-depleted stem cell transplant. DNA of the CDR3: TGTGCCAGCGAATTACGGGGAGGGGGGAAGAATCAGCCCCAGCATTTT. Its protein product is CASELRGGGKNQPQHF.